The 2 T cell receptor beta chains below were found in one sample sequenced in a study of control samples from healthy donors and cancer patients. Measured with immunoSEQ multiplex PCR; TCRdb has only the in-frame clones, and not every one. The table lists 100,000 to 150,000 clones, about nine tenths of them singletons, with 5.5% in the top ten. Input material: blood. These receptors were taken from a man younger than 35 in good health.

This clone was seen a single time. The chain is built from TRBV9 and TRBJ2-1; 8 nucleotides line up with TRBD2. Losses at the gene ends were 2 bases for V and 3 bases for J; bases not matched to a gene: 4. Germline lookup yields CDR1 SGDLS and CDR2 YYNGEE. The CDR3 spans 15 residues. In nucleotides, the CDR3 is TGTGCCAGCAGCGTGGCTAGCGGGTACTACAATGAGCAGTTCTTC. Protein sequence: CASSVASGYYNEQFF. The variable domain in full, completed from reference TRBV9 and TRBJ2-1, reads DSGVTQTPKHLITATGQRVTLRCSPRSGDLSVYWYQQSLDQGLQFLIQYYNGEERAKGNILERFSAQQFPDLHSELNLSSLELGDSALYFCASSVASGYYNEQFFGPGTRLTVL.

This chain connects TRBV7-9 to TRBJ1-6; TRBD1 aligns across 10 bases. Germline V gene lookup returns CDR1 SEHNR and CDR2 FQNEAQ (reference sequence). CDR3 length equals 14 residues. With V trimmed by 4 bases and J by 8 bases, 2 bases remained unmatched. CDR3 in DNA: TGTGCCAGCAGCTGGACAGGGGGGGATTCACCCCTCCACTTT. Translating it yields CASSWTGGDSPLHF.